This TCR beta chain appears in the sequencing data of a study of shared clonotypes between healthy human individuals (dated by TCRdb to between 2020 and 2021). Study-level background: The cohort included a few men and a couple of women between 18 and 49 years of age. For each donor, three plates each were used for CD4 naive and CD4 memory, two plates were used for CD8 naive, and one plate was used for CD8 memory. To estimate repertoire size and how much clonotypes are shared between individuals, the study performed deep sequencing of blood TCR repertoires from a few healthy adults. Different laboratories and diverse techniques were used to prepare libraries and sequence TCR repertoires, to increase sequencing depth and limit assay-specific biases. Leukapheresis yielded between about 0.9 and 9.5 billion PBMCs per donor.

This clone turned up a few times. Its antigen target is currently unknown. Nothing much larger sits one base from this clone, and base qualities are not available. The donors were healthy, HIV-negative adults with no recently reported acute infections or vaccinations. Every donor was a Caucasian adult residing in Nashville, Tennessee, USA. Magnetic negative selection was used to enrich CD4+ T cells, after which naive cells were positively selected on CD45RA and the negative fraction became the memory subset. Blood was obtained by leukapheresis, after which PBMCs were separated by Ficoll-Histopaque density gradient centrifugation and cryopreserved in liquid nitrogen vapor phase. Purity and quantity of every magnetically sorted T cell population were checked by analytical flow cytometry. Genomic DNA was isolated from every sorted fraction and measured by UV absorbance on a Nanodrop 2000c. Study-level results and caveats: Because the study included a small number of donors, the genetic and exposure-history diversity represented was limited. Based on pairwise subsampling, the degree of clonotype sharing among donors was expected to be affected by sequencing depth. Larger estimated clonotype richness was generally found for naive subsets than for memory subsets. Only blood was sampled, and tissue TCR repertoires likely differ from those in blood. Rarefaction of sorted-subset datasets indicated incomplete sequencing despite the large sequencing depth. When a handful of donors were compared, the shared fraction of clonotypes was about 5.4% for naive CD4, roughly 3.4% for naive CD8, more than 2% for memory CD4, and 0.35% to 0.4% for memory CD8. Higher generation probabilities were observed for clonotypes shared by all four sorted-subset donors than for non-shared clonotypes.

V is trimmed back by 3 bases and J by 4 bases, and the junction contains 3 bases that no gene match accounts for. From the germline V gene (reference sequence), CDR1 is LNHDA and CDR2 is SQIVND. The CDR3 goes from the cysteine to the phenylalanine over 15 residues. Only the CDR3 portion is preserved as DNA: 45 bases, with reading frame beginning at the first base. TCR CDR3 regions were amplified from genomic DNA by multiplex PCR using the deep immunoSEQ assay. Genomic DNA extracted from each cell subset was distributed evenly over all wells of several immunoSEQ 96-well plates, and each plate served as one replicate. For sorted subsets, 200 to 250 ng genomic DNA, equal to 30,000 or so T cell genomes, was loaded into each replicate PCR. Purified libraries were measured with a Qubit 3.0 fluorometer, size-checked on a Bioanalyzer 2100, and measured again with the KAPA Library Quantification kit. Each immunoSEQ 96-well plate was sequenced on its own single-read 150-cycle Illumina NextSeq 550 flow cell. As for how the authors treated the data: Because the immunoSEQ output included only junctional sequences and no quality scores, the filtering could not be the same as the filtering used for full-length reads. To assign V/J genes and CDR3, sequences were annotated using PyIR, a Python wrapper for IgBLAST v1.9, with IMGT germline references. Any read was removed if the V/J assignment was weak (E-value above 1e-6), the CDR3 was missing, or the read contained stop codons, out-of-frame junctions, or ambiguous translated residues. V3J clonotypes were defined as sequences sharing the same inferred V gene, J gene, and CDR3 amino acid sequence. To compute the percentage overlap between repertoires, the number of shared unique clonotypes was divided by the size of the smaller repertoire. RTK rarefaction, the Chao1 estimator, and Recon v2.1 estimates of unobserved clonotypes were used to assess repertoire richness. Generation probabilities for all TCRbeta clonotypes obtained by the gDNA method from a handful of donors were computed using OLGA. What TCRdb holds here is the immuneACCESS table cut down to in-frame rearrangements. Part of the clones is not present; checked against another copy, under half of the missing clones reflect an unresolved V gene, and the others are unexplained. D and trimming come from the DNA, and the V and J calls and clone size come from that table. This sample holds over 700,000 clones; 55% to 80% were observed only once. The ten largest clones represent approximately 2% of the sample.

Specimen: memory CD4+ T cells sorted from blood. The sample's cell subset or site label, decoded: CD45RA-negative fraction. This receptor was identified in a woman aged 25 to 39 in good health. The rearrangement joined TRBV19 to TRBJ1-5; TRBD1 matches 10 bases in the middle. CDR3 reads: CASSIQGQGNQPQHF. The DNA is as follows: TGTGCCAGTAGTATCCAGGGACAGGGGAATCAGCCCCAGCATTTT. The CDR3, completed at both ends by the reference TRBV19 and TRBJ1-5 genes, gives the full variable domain DGGITQSPKYLFRKEGQNVTLSCEQNLNHDAMYWYRQDPGQGLRLIYYSQIVNDFQKGDIAEGYSVSREKKESFPLTVTSAQKNPTAFYLCASSIQGQGNQPQHFGDGTRLSIL.